This T cell receptor (beta chain) was identified during a study of sequential checkpoint blockade in melanoma. Turning to the study itself: Arm A got nivolumab then ipilimumab; arm B the reverse, 1:1.

The treatment was: randomized to nivolumab then ipilimumab (arm A) or the reverse (arm B). Live CD3+CD8+ CD19− CD56− cells were sorted from PBMCs. Clones were read by immunoSEQ multiplex PCR, and TCRdb kept only the in-frame ones, dropping some. Of about 21,000 clones in the sample, approximately 80% were seen once. The V and J ends lost 2 bases and 2 bases, in that order; junction bases with no gene match: 3. Germline CDR1 reads MNHEY; CDR2 reads SMNVEV (reference sequence). The length of the CDR3 is 14 residues. The sequence was obtained from a human donor with melanoma. The material sequenced was CD8+ T cells sorted from blood (inferred from file names), taken from a patient given nivolumab and ipilimumab in sequence. The gene calls are TRBV27 and TRBJ2-7, with 7 positions matching TRBD1. The CDR3 sequence: CASSLNRGPYEQYF. In nucleotides, the CDR3 is TGTGCCAGCAGTTTAAACAGGGGACCCTACGAGCAGTACTTC.